Below are 21 T cell receptor beta chains sequenced from a single sample in a study of shared clonotypes between healthy human individuals. Here immunoSEQ multiplex PCR was the method, and the copy in TCRdb shows in-frame clones only, minus some. The data contain about 2,500,000 clones, approximately 94% of them singletons. The sample comprised naive CD4+ T cells sorted from blood. Specified subset: CD45RA+ positively selected. The receptors were sampled from a man in his late teens or twenties in good health.

The chain recombines TRBV19 with TRBJ1-5; possible D gene TRBD1, 5 bases. This CDR3 comprises 15 residues. Per germline, CDR1 LNHDA and CDR2 SQIVND (reference sequence). Between the trimmed V and J ends, which lost 7 bases and 5 bases, there was a span of 18 bases. The CDR3 loop reads CASTAGYGWDQPQHF. CDR3 bases: TGTGCCAGTACCGCAGGGTACGGGTGGGATCAGCCCCAGCATTTT.

The rearrangement uses TRBV7-2 and TRBJ1-1; D is unclear. This CDR3 is built from 14 residues. Trimming cost V 1 base and J 2 bases, with 8 bases left between them. CDR1 and CDR2 (germline): SGHTA, FQGNSA. Here the CDR3 reads CASSLVYTNTEAFF. The DNA for the CDR3 is TGTGCCAGCAGCTTAGTGTACACAAACACTGAAGCTTTCTTT.

The chain links TRBV18 to TRBJ2-2, with TRBD2 matching over 13 bases. V gave up 2 bases and J gave up 10 bases; unmatched junction bases: 10. Germline CDR1 KGHSH, CDR2 LQKENI. This CDR3 contains 17 residues. CDR3 DNA sequence: TGTGCCAGCTCACCAGTAACTAGCGGGAGGGCTTTCGCGGAGCTGTTTTTT. Its protein is CASSPVTSGRAFAELFF.

The genes are TRBV5-1 and TRBJ2-7; 13 bases line up with TRBD2. CDR3 length equals 18 residues. In germline, CDR1 is SGHRS, CDR2 YFSETQ. The ends lost 4 bases at V and 0 bases at J; junction bases unmatched: 10. CDR3 coding DNA: TGCGCCAGCAGCCACGGGACTAGCGGGAACTACCTCTCCTACGAGCAGTACTTC. Protein sequence: CASSHGTSGNYLSYEQYF.

V and J are TRBV11-2 and TRBJ1-6, with D perhaps matching TRBD1 (5 bases). V lost 3 bases and J 7 bases, leaving 10 bases between the germline ends. The CDR3 extends over 14 amino acids. Germline values: CDR1 SGHAT, CDR2 FQNNGV. The CDR3 DNA follows: TGTGCCAGCAGCTTTCGGGGGGGGAATTCACCCCTCCACTTT. Residues: CASSFRGGNSPLHF.

The V gene is TRBV6-5, the J gene TRBJ1-5; possibly TRBD1 for D (5 bases). CDR3 length: 14 amino acids. CDR1 and CDR2 from the germline V gene are MNHEY and SVGAGI. V lost 10 bases and J lost 1, with 14 bases in between. As DNA, the CDR3 is TGTGCCACCCGAAGGGACCCAAGCAATCAGCCCCAGCATTTT. It translates to CATRRDPSNQPQHF.

The chain joins TRBV2 to TRBJ2-1, with 13 bases lining up with TRBD2. Germline V gene data show CDR1 as SNHLY and CDR2 as FYNNEI. V dropped 4 bases and J dropped 9; count of bases not matched to a gene: 3. The length of the CDR3 is 14 residues. The CDR3 DNA reads TGTGCCAGCAGTGGACTAGCGGGAGGTGTTGAGCAGTTCTTC. Amino acids: CASSGLAGGVEQFF.

The V and J genes are TRBV28 and TRBJ2-7; TRBD2 aligns across 8 bases. The V and J ends lost 5 bases and 1 base, in that order; junction bases with no gene match: 4. The CDR3 has 14 residues. Germline-derived CDR1 and CDR2 are MDHEN and SYDVKM. CDR3 in DNA: TGTGCCAGCAGTACTGGGACTAGATCCTACGAGCAGTACTTC. The encoded protein is CASSTGTRSYEQYF.

The chain is built from TRBV7-9 and TRBJ1-6; D might be TRBD1 (6 bases). With 5 bases removed from V and 8 bases from J, the gap between germline ends came to 16 bases. This CDR3 contains 15 residues. Germline lookup yields CDR1 SEHNR and CDR2 FQNEAQ (reference sequence). The DNA for the CDR3 is TGTGCCAGCAGCCAAATTGGGGACATTTATTCACCCCTCCACTTT. This gives the protein CASSQIGDIYSPLHF.

This clone turned up a few times. J is TRBJ1-2 and V is TRBV30, with a possible D match to TRBD1 (5 bases). Trimming removed 5 bases at V and 7 bases at J, with 14 bases between. CDR1 and CDR2 (germline): GTSNPN, SVGIG (reference sequence). The CDR3 spans 12 residues. CDR3 DNA: TGTGCCTGGGTCCGACAGATCCGTGGCTACACCTTC. This sequence encodes CAWVRQIRGYTF. Combining the CDR3 with reference TRBV30 and TRBJ1-2 gives the whole variable domain SQTIHQWPATLVQPVGSPLSLECTVEGTSNPNLYWYRQAAGRGLQLLFYSVGIGQISSEVPQNLSASRPQDRQFILSSKKLLLSDSGFYLCAWVRQIRGYTFGSGTRLTVV.

This sequence joins TRBV30 and TRBJ2-5; D is perhaps TRBD2 (6 bases). With 6 bases removed from V and 2 bases from J, the gap between germline ends came to 13 bases. Germline values: CDR1 GTSNPN, CDR2 SVGIG (reference sequence). The CDR3 has 13 amino acids. The CDR3 is CACHGLSQETQYF. In nucleotides, the CDR3 is TGTGCCTGCCACGGACTATCACAAGAGACCCAGTACTTC.

The chain has TRBV9 and TRBJ2-7, with 7 bases fitting TRBD2. The CDR3 runs to 15 residues. V was clipped by 3 bases and J by 1 base; unmatched bases: 7. Germline CDR1 and CDR2: SGDLS and YYNGEE. CDR3: CASSEGLGRSYEQYF. The CDR3 coding sequence is TGTGCCAGCAGCGAAGGACTAGGACGGTCCTACGAGCAGTACTTC.

The genes are TRBV19 and TRBJ2-1; D perhaps matches TRBD2 (5 bases). The V end was cut by 3 bases, the J end by 6 bases, with 15 bases between. CDR3 size: 15 residues. CDR1 is LNHDA, CDR2 SQIVND, per germline (reference sequence). This CDR3 is CASSIFGRGSNEQFF. The CDR3 DNA reads TGTGCCAGTAGTATCTTTGGGAGAGGGTCCAATGAGCAGTTCTTC. The full variable domain, with the rest looked up from reference TRBV19 and TRBJ2-1, is DGGITQSPKYLFRKEGQNVTLSCEQNLNHDAMYWYRQDPGQGLRLIYYSQIVNDFQKGDIAEGYSVSREKKESFPLTVTSAQKNPTAFYLCASSIFGRGSNEQFFGPGTRLTVL.

The chain joins TRBV19 to TRBJ1-1; D ambiguous. Germline CDR1 is LNHDA and CDR2 is SQIVND (reference sequence). V lost 5 bases and J lost 1, with 8 bases in between. The CDR3 has 13 residues. CDR3 sequence: CASSWRENTEAFF. Here the CDR3 DNA reads TGTGCCAGTAGTTGGAGGGAGAACACTGAAGCTTTCTTT.

Turning to this clone: This CDR3 is also generated by other DNA sequences in the sample. The CDR3 region is CASSLEGGNEKLFF. CDR3 DNA: TGTGCCAGCAGCCTCGAGGGGGGGAATGAAAAACTGTTTTTT. V and J are TRBV7-2 and TRBJ1-4; maybe TRBD1 (6 bases). Germline-derived CDR1 and CDR2 are SGHTA and FQGNSA. V was clipped by 5 bases and J by 5 bases, with 12 bases between them. CDR3 length: 14 residues.

The chain is built from TRBV15 and TRBJ2-7; D not certain. There are 14 residues in the CDR3. CDR1 and CDR2 from the germline V gene are LNHNV and YYDKDF (reference sequence). Trimming pared 6 bases from V and 4 bases from J, leaving 16 bases between. The CDR3 reads CATRKDPALYEQYF. CDR3 in DNA: TGTGCCACCAGGAAAGACCCAGCCTTGTACGAGCAGTACTTC.

DNA for the CDR3: TGTGCCATCAGAGCGGGGGGCGATTACAATGAGCAGTTCTTC. It specifies CAIRAGGDYNEQFF. The chain joins TRBV10-3 to TRBJ2-1; 9 bases agree with TRBD2. This CDR3 is 14 amino acids long. Trimming took 6 bases from V and 4 from J; bases not matched to a gene: 4. Germline CDR1 and CDR2: ENHRY and SYGVKD.

The V call is TRBV20-1, the J call TRBJ1-2; no definite D call. The V gene's germline CDR1 is DFQATT and CDR2 SNEGSKA (reference sequence). Trimming left V 7 bases short and J 6 bases short, with 12 bases between. The CDR3 length is 11 residues. The CDR3 DNA follows: TGCAGTGAGTTGGGAGGACATGGCTACACCTTC. Translated: CSELGGHGYTF.

This chain links TRBV19 with TRBJ2-7; D is unclear. The length of the CDR3 is 15 residues. Germline V gives CDR1 LNHDA, CDR2 SQIVND (reference sequence). V was shortened by 3 bases and J by 1 base, with 13 bases between the two germline ends. CDR3 in DNA: TGTGCCAGTAGTATGCGTCACCTCGGGTCCTACGAGCAGTACTTC. It encodes CASSMRHLGSYEQYF.

The chain has TRBV4-2 and TRBJ1-6, with D unresolved. Looked up from germline, CDR1 is LGHNA and CDR2 is YNFKEQ. This CDR3 has 18 residues. V was clipped by 1 base and J by 0 bases, with 13 bases between them. CDR3 loop: CASSQGATPGSYNSPLHF. The CDR3 DNA reads TGTGCCAGCAGCCAAGGGGCAACTCCAGGCTCCTATAATTCACCCCTCCACTTT.

V is TRBV29-1 and J is TRBJ1-1, with D possibly TRBD1 on 5 matching bases. The CDR3 is made up of 12 amino acids. Germline CDR1 SQVTM, CDR2 ANQGSEA. Trimming left V 8 bases short and J 5 bases short, with 15 bases between. The DNA of the CDR3 is TGCAGCACCGGGGGGGGTGGTACTGAAGCTTTCTTT. Translated: CSTGGGGTEAFF.